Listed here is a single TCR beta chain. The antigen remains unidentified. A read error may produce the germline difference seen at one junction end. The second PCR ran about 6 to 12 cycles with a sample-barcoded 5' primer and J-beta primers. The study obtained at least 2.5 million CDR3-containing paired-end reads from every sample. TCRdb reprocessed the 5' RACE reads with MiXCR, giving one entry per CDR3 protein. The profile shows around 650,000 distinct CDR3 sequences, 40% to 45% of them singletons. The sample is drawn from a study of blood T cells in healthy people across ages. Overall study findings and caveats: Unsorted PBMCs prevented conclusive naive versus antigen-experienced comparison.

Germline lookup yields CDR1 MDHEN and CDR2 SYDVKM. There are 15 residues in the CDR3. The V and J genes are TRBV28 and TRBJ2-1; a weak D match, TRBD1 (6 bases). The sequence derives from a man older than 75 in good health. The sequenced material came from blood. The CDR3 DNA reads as TGTGCCAGCAGTTTATCAGGACAGTTTGGGAATGAGCTGTTCTTC. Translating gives CASSLSGQFGNELFF.